This T cell receptor beta chain was sequenced in a study of cytomegalovirus exposure and HLA in healthy donors. PCR used 60 Vbeta primers and 13 Jbeta primers. The data were produced by immunoSEQ multiplex PCR, yet TCRdb's version contains in-frame clones alone and is incomplete. Of 150,000 to 200,000 clones listed, about 85% are singletons. This clone was detected only once. The CDR3 is 15 amino acids. Looked up from germline, CDR1 is SGDLS and CDR2 is YYNGEE. Trimming cost V 0 bases and J 3 bases; bases outside gene matches: 5. The source of this sequence is a young man in good health and CMV-seropositive. V and J are TRBV9 and TRBJ2-7; 8 positions agree with TRBD1. Material: PBMCs. The CDR3 spells CASSVEGTGLYEQYF. The CDR3 nucleotides read TGTGCCAGCAGCGTAGAAGGGACAGGCCTCTACGAGCAGTACTTC.